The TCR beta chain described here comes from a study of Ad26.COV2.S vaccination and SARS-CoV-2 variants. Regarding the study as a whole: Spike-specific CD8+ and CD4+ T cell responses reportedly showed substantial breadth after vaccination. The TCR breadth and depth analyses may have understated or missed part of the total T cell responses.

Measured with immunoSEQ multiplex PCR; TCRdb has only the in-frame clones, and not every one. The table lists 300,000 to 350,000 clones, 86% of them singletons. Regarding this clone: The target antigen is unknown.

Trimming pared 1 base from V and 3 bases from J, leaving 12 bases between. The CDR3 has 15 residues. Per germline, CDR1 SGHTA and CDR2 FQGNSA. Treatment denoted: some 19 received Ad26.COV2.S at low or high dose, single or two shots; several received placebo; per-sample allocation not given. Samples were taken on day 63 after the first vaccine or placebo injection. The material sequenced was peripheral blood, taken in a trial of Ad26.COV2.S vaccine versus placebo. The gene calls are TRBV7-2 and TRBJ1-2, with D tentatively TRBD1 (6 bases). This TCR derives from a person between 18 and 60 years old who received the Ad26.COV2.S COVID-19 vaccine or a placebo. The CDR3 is CASSLGVRGYYGYTF. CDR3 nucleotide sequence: TGTGCCAGCAGCTTAGGGGTCAGGGGTTACTATGGCTACACCTTC.